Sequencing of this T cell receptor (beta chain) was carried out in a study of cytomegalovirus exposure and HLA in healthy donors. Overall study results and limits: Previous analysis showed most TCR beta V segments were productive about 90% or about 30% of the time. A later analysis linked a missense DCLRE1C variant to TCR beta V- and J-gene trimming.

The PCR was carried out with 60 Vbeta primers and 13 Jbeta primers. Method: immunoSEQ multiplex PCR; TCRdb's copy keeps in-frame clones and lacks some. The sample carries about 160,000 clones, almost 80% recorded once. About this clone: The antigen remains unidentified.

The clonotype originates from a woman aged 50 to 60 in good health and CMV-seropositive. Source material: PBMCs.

CDR3 coding DNA: TGCAGCGTTGAGTCGAGGTGGAGTGGCTACACCTTC. Its protein is CSVESRWSGYTF. The rearrangement uses TRBV29-1 and TRBJ1-2; D gene ambiguous. Deletions cut 3 bases from V and 7 bases from J, with 12 bases between. This CDR3 is built from 12 residues. Per germline, CDR1 SQVTM and CDR2 ANQGSEA.